A single sample is the source of the 24 T cell receptor beta chains below, sequenced in a study of T cell repertoires in cytomegalovirus infection (dated by TCRdb to the late 2010s). Instrument used: Illumina HiSeq 1500. Using fastp trimming at Q25 and MiXCR clonotype assembly, TCRdb reanalyzed the public sequencing data and kept in-frame beta chains. Every entry covers one CDR3 protein and lists the most common genes and DNA from its rows. The sample has 60,000 to 75,000 distinct CDR3 sequences on record, 20% to 25% of them singletons. The top ten clonotypes cover roughly 80% of the sample. For these TCRs, the target antigens are not known. The sequencing sample was made of PBMCs, sequenced either directly or after in vitro stimulation (not recorded which). These receptors were taken from a human donor in good health (CMV status not recorded). Some clones in this sample may be carry-over from other donors' samples.

This clonotype has more than one count but fewer than ten. The rearrangement joins TRBV19 to TRBJ2-5; TRBD2 matches at 8 bases. Germline trimming cut 3 bases from V and 5 bases from J; bases unmatched to any gene: 17. The germline V gene encodes CDR1 LNHDA and CDR2 SQIVND (reference sequence). This CDR3 contains 18 residues. The CDR3 reads CASSILSGLVNSQETQYF. The CDR3 coding sequence is TGTGCCAGTAGTATTCTTTCGGGACTAGTAAATTCGCAGGAGACCCAGTACTTC. The whole variable domain, remainder taken from reference TRBV19 and TRBJ2-5, is DGGITQSPKYLFRKEGQNVTLSCEQNLNHDAMYWYRQDPGQGLRLIYYSQIVNDFQKGDIAEGYSVSREKKESFPLTVTSAQKNPTAFYLCASSILSGLVNSQETQYFGPGTRLLVL.

There are many counts of this clonotype. The gene calls are TRBV11-1 and TRBJ1-6; D call uncertain. The germline CDR1 and CDR2 sequences are SGHAT and FQDESV (reference sequence). This CDR3 has 15 amino acids. Trimming cost V 3 bases and J 5 bases, with 11 bases left between them. The CDR3 region has the DNA TGTGCCAGCAGCTTGAACGACCGCGATAATTCACCCCTCCACTTT. This sequence encodes CASSLNDRDNSPLHF.

This clonotype occurred a few times. The J gene is TRBJ2-3, the V gene TRBV12-3 or TRBV12-4, with 8 bases lining up with TRBD2. Trimming cost V 6 bases and J 5 bases; bases outside gene matches: 4. This CDR3 is 13 amino acids long. CDR3 loop: CASRDGRGDTQYF. DNA of the CDR3: TGTGCCAGCAGAGACGGGAGGGGAGATACGCAGTATTTT.

Many counts were recorded for this clonotype. Written as DNA, the CDR3 is TGTGCCAGCGGGATTAGAGGAGATCAGCCCCAGCATTTT. Protein product: CASGIRGDQPQHF. This chain joins TRBV7-2 and TRBJ1-5; D unclear. V was pared by 8 bases and J by 5 bases, with 13 bases between. This CDR3 is built from 13 residues. Germline CDR1 SGHTA, CDR2 FQGNSA. Combining the CDR3 with reference TRBV7-2 and TRBJ1-5 gives the whole variable domain GAGVSQSPSNKVTEKGKDVELRCDPISGHTALYWYRQSLGQGLEFLIYFQGNSAPDKSGLPSDRFSAERTGGSVSTLTIQRTQQEDSAVYLCASGIRGDQPQHFGDGTRLSIL.

The sample holds many counts of this clonotype. The chain joins TRBV7-2 to TRBJ2-5, with 7 bases lining up with TRBD2. From germline, CDR1 is SGHTA and CDR2 FQGNSA. Trimming took 5 bases from V and 10 from J; bases not matched to a gene: 16. This CDR3 has 15 amino acids. CDR3 DNA sequence: TGTGCCAGCAGCGCCAATAGCGGGTTGGAGTACGGCCAGTACTTC. Protein sequence: CASSANSGLEYGQYF.

This clonotype turned up a few times. The chain joins TRBV19 to TRBJ2-2; 7 bases line up with TRBD1. Germline values: CDR1 LNHDA, CDR2 SQIVND (reference sequence). This CDR3 is 15 amino acids long. Trimming cost V 4 bases and J 4 bases; bases outside gene matches: 6. The CDR3 reads CASSRGGLATGELFF. The CDR3 nucleotides are TGTGCCAGTAGTAGAGGGGGCTTGGCCACCGGGGAGCTGTTTTTT.

The table lists this clonotype with many counts. This chain links TRBV11-2 with TRBJ2-3, with D hard to call. V lost 4 bases, J lost 4 bases, and 15 bases lay in between. The CDR3 extends over 15 amino acids. Germline V gives CDR1 SGHAT, CDR2 FQNNGV. CDR3 nucleotides: TGTGCCAGCAGCTCGATCCCCGGTGGCGCAGATACGCAGTATTTT. This encodes CASSSIPGGADTQYF.

The genes are TRBV7-9 and TRBJ1-5; 8 nucleotides agree with TRBD1. Losses at the gene ends were 1 base for V and 6 bases for J; bases not matched to a gene: 5. The CDR3 sequence is 15 residues long. Germline CDR1 and CDR2: SEHNR and FQNEAQ (reference sequence). The CDR3 sequence: CASSLGQGAGQPQHF. CDR3 nucleotide sequence: TGTGCCAGCAGCTTAGGGCAGGGGGCGGGTCAGCCCCAGCATTTT.

The table lists this clonotype with a few counts. The chain employs TRBV5-6 and TRBJ1-2; D gene unclear. Trimming shortened V by 0 bases and J by 6 bases, and 9 bases separated the two germline ends. CDR3 length: 13 residues. Per the germline V gene, CDR1 is SGHDT and CDR2 is YYEEEE. The CDR3 coding sequence is TGTGCCAGCAGCTTGGGGGTGGTGGATGGCTACACCTTC. Protein: CASSLGVVDGYTF.

The V and J genes are TRBV4-3 and TRBJ2-7, with 7 nucleotides matching TRBD1. The junction had 11 bases not matched to a gene; V was cut back by 3 bases and J by 9 bases. The germline CDR1 and CDR2 sequences are LGHNA and YSLEER. The CDR3 is 14 amino acids. For the CDR3, the DNA is TGCGCCAGCAGCCACACAGGGGAAAGTTGGGTGCAGTACTTC. Amino acids: CASSHTGESWVQYF.

The rearrangement joins TRBV6-6 to TRBJ2-4; no firm D call. Germline V gene sequence: CDR1 MNHNY, CDR2 SVGAGI (reference sequence). The CDR3 consists of 14 residues. Trimming took 6 bases from V and 2 from J, leaving 11 bases between them. The CDR3 nucleotides read TGTGCCAGCAGCGGGTCCGGTCCCAAAAACATTCAGTACTTC. Protein product: CASSGSGPKNIQYF.

This clonotype has a count of ten or more. The chain combines TRBV7-2 with TRBJ2-7, with 7 nucleotides matching TRBD2. CDR1 is SGHTA, CDR2 FQGNSA, per germline. CDR3 length: 14 residues. Losses at the gene ends were 5 bases for V and 3 bases for J; bases not matched to a gene: 7. For the CDR3, the DNA is TGTGCCAGCAGCCCCACCCCGGGGGGCTACGAGCAGTACTTC. Its protein product is CASSPTPGGYEQYF.

The chain uses TRBV11-2 and TRBJ2-1; D is possibly TRBD1 (5 bases). The V gene lost 5 bases and the J gene lost 3 bases, with 23 bases spanning the gap. CDR1 and CDR2 from the germline V gene are SGHAT and FQNNGV. The CDR3 length is 18 residues. CDR3 DNA sequence: TGTGCCAGCAGCCTTAGCCCCCTCCCCGACAGTCGCTACAATGAGCAGTTCTTC. Protein sequence: CASSLSPLPDSRYNEQFF.

This clonotype appeared a few times. CDR3: CASSSDQISYEQYF. DNA for the CDR3: TGTGCCAGCAGCTCGGACCAGATTTCCTACGAGCAGTACTTC. This rearrangement joins TRBV7-6 to TRBJ2-7, with D uncertain. V lost 4 bases, J lost 1 base, and 11 bases lay in between. Germline values: CDR1 SGHVS, CDR2 FNYEAQ. The CDR3 is 14 amino acids. The full variable domain, with the rest looked up from reference TRBV7-6 and TRBJ2-7, is GAGVSQSPRYKVTKRGQDVALRCDPISGHVSLYWYRQALGQGPEFLTYFNYEAQQDKSGLPNDRFSAERPEGSISTLTIQRTEQRDSAMYRCASSSDQISYEQYFGPGTRLTVT.

This clonotype was seen only a few times. The CDR3 nucleotides are TGTGCCAGCAGCCCCGGGACTAGCGGGAGTTGGATTATGGAGACCCAGTACTTC. Protein: CASSPGTSGSWIMETQYF. This chain connects TRBV6-6 to TRBJ2-5; 14 bases match TRBD2. There are 18 residues in the CDR3. Germline V gene data show CDR1 as MNHNY and CDR2 as SVGAGI (reference sequence). The V and J ends lost 6 bases and 5 bases, in that order; junction bases with no gene match: 14.

V is TRBV28 and J is TRBJ2-7, with D tentatively TRBD1 (7 bases). Trimming shortened V by 2 bases and J by 4 bases, and 12 bases separated the two germline ends. Germline V gene lookup returns CDR1 MDHEN and CDR2 SYDVKM. The CDR3 is 14 amino acids. This chain's CDR3 is CASSLQGGPYEQYF. The DNA for the CDR3 is TGTGCCAGCAGTTTACAGGGGGGACCTTACGAGCAGTACTTC.

This chain joins TRBV28 and TRBJ2-7, with no clear D. Germline CDR1 MDHEN, CDR2 SYDVKM. This CDR3 contains 11 residues. The germline V and J ends were trimmed by 4 bases and 2 bases, with 3 bases remaining between them. CDR3: CASSSPYEQYV. The CDR3 bases are TGTGCCAGCAGTTCTCCCTACGAGCAGTACGTC.

There are many counts of this clonotype. CDR3 in DNA: TGCAGTGCTCCAAAAGCGGGAGCTCTCCAAGAGACCCAGTACTTC. It codes for CSAPKAGALQETQYF. This sequence joins TRBV20-1 and TRBJ2-5, with 8 bases fitting TRBD2. CDR1 and CDR2 (germline): DFQATT, SNEGSKA (reference sequence). Losses at the gene ends were 5 bases for V and 1 base for J; bases not matched to a gene: 9. This CDR3 region has 15 residues.

This clonotype was detected only a few times. The rearrangement uses TRBV12-3 or TRBV12-4 and TRBJ2-2; unclear D gene. Trimming took 6 bases from V and 6 from J, leaving 11 bases between them. The CDR3 covers 13 residues. CDR3 nucleotide sequence: TGTGCCAGCAGCCTTCATTCTGCCGGGGAGCTGTTTTTT. Translated: CASSLHSAGELFF.

The chain recombines TRBV5-6 with TRBJ1-1; TRBD1 matches at 8 bases. CDR3 length equals 16 residues. Germline V gives CDR1 SGHDT, CDR2 YYEEEE. The V and J ends lost 3 bases and 1 base, in that order; junction bases with no gene match: 8. DNA of the CDR3: TGTGCCAGCAGCTCTTACGGACAGGGCGGGAACACTGAAGCTTTCTTT. It is translated as CASSSYGQGGNTEAFF.

The chain uses TRBV20-1 and TRBJ2-5, with 15 nucleotides matching TRBD2. The CDR3 is 19 residues long. Germline assignment: CDR1 DFQATT and CDR2 SNEGSKA (reference sequence). Trimming cost V 6 bases and J 0 bases; bases outside gene matches: 14. CDR3 sequence reads: CSAQGIGLAGGPDQETQYF. CDR3 DNA: TGCAGTGCCCAAGGAATCGGACTAGCGGGAGGGCCAGACCAAGAGACCCAGTACTTC.

The chain employs TRBV6-5 and TRBJ1-1; 8 positions match TRBD1. This CDR3 is 14 amino acids long. Germline lookup yields CDR1 MNHEY and CDR2 SVGAGI. J lost 0 bases, V lost 4 bases, and 1 base had no gene match. CDR3 in amino acids: CASSWDRMNTEAFF. For the CDR3, the DNA is TGTGCCAGCAGTTGGGACAGGATGAACACTGAAGCTTTCTTT.

The chain links TRBV7-2 to TRBJ2-2; no clear D. CDR3 length equals 15 residues. Trimming stripped 2 bases from V and 5 bases from J, with 12 bases between. Germline V lookup: CDR1 SGHTA, CDR2 FQGNSA. The CDR3 nucleotides read TGTGCCAGCAGCTTACAGCCCCAGATAACCGGGGAGCTGTTTTTT. Residues: CASSLQPQITGELFF.

This clonotype was recorded at least ten times. The chain joins TRBV7-2 to TRBJ2-3; D is perhaps TRBD2 (7 bases). V was cut by 2 bases and J by 1 base, with 13 bases left in between. The germline CDR1 and CDR2 sequences are SGHTA and FQGNSA. The CDR3 is 16 amino acids. The CDR3 sequence is CASSLFRGARTDTQYF. The CDR3 DNA reads as TGTGCCAGCAGCTTATTCCGGGGGGCTCGCACAGATACGCAGTATTTT.